This T cell receptor (beta chain) was retrieved from a study of CD8 T cells in Susac syndrome. With respect to this clonotype: Its antigen is unknown.

An input of 0.5 to 1 ug of RNA was subjected to reverse transcription using random hexamers. The method of amplification for TCR beta CDR3 was immunoSEQ multiplex PCR, covering 54 Vbeta and 13 Jbeta. TCRdb re-called the immunoSEQ multiplex PCR reads through MiXCR, storing one row per CDR3 protein. The repertoire holds 90,000 to 110,000 distinct CDR3 sequences, about 95% seen once, with 0.09% to 0.1% in the top ten. Regarding the study as a whole: TCR sequencing and HLA analysis covered a relatively small number of individuals.

Per germline, CDR1 SNHLY and CDR2 FYNNEI. Losses at the gene ends were 2 bases for V and 9 bases for J; bases not matched to a gene: 4. This CDR3 contains 14 residues. Sequencing of TCR beta was undertaken in CD8+ and CD4+ T cells derived from blood. TEMRA cells were FACS-enriched, while CD8+ and CD4+ T cells were negatively isolated. This sequence joins TRBV2 and TRBJ2-1, with 10 bases matching TRBD2. Sequencing was carried out using CD4+ T cells from PBMCs. The sequence was obtained from a human donor in good health. CDR3 nucleotides: TGTGCCAGCAGTGAACTAGCGGGGGTCGGTGAGCAGTTCTTC. This gives the protein CASSELAGVGEQFF.